A selection of T cell receptor beta chains follows, all from one sample in a study of cytomegalovirus exposure and HLA in healthy donors. Data came from immunoSEQ multiplex PCR; TCRdb stores just in-frame clones and leaves some out. The profile covers 150,000 or so clones, with about three quarters appearing a single time and about 13% taken by the ten largest. Input material: PBMCs. These receptors originate from a man between 40 and 49 years old in good health and CMV-seropositive. The CDR3 runs from the conserved cysteine through the conserved F or W. The D gene is left open where the match is weak. Clone size appears in some rows only: once, few, many, or a class for an expanded clone.

>TRBJ2-1|-|TRBV10-2|few
TGCGCCAGCAGTGTAGGGACAAGGGGTGAGCAGTTCTTC
CASSVGTRGEQFF
>TRBJ2-5|-|TRBV7-8|-
TGTGCCAGCAGCTTAATACAGGACACGAGGACCCAGTACTTC
CASSLIQDTRTQYF
>TRBJ2-2|TRBD1|TRBV5-1|-
TGCGCCAGCAGCCTAATCGGACAGGCCGGGGGGGAGCTGTTTTTT
CASSLIGQAGGELFF
>TRBJ2-7|TRBD2|TRBV14|few
TGTGCCAGCAGCCAAGTTTGGACTAGCGTGTCCTACGAGCAGTACTTC
CASSQVWTSVSYEQYF
>TRBJ2-3|-|TRBV28|-
TGTGCCAGCAGCCTTGGGGGACTGATCACAGATACGCAGTATTTT
CASSLGGLITDTQYF
>TRBJ2-7|-|TRBV11-2|-
TGTGCCAGCAGCCCTACTTACAGGGATAACGAGCAGTACTTC
CASSPTYRDNEQYF
>TRBJ2-4|-|TRBV6-5|once
TGTGCCAGCAGTTGGGGGGGGCCAGGAGCCAAAAACATTCAGTACTTC
CASSWGGPGAKNIQYF
>TRBJ2-7|TRBD1|TRBV7-9|few
TGTGCCAGCAGCGGGCGACGGACAGGGTACGAGCAGTACTTC
CASSGRRTGYEQYF
>TRBJ1-2|-|TRBV2|-
TGTGCCAGCAGTGAAATGGCGGCCGGCTACACCTTC
CASSEMAAGYTF
>TRBJ1-5|-|TRBV15|-
TGTGCCACCAGCAGAGATTGGTCACCGGAGAATCAGCCCCAGCATTTT
CATSRDWSPENQPQHF